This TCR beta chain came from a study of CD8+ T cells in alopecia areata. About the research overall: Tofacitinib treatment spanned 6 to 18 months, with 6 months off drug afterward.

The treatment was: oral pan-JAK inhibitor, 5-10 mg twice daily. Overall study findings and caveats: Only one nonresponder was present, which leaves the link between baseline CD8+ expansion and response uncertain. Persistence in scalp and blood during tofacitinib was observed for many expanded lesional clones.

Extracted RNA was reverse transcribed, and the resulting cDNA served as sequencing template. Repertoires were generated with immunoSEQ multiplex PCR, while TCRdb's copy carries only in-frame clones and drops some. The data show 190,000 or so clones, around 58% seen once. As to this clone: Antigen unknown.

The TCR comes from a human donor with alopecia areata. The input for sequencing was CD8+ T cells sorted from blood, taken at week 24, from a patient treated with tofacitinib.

CDR3 DNA sequence: TGCGCCAGCAGCACCACCGGGACAGGGGGTCGGTACTTC. Residues: CASSTTGTGGRYF. The chain is built from TRBV4-1 and TRBJ2-7; the match to TRBD1 covers 11 bases. V lost 5 bases and J lost 12; bases outside the gene matches: 9. Germline CDR1 MGHRA, CDR2 YSYEKL. CDR3 length: 13 residues.